This TCR beta chain was sequenced during a study of blood T cell repertoires in COVID-19. Study summary: There were acute and convalescent COVID-19 samples, and they came from the United States, Italy and Spain. T cells, B-cell-depleted T cells, or PBMCs provided the cDNA or gDNA that served as material.

Authors' analysis steps: By means of reference gene primer amplification, nucleated cell counts were estimated. The table came from immunoSEQ multiplex PCR; TCRdb's copy has only in-frame clones and leaves some out. V and J calls and clone size come straight from that table; D and trimming were deduced from the DNA. The sample yields about 160,000 clones, around 90% seen once. The TCR was taken from a woman in her sixties who had recovered from COVID-19. The sequencing input was peripheral blood.

The CDR3 loop is CASSIASAGGGHEQFF. In DNA, the CDR3 is TGTGCCAGTAGTATAGCAAGTGCAGGAGGAGGCCATGAGCAGTTCTTC. J is TRBJ2-1 and V is TRBV19; D might be TRBD2 (5 bases). The V end was cut by 1 base, the J end by 8 bases, with 18 bases between. Germline V gene data show CDR1 as LNHDA and CDR2 as SQIVND (reference sequence). The length of the CDR3 is 16 residues. The full variable domain, rest sourced from reference TRBV19 and TRBJ2-1, is DGGITQSPKYLFRKEGQNVTLSCEQNLNHDAMYWYRQDPGQGLRLIYYSQIVNDFQKGDIAEGYSVSREKKESFPLTVTSAQKNPTAFYLCASSIASAGGGHEQFFGPGTRLTVL.